The next 22 T cell receptor beta chains were all read from a single sample in a study of blood T cells in healthy people across ages. Alongside a J-beta primer mix, a sample-barcoded 5' primer served in a second PCR lasting roughly 7 to 12 cycles. TCRdb itself ran the 5' RACE reads through MiXCR, one entry per CDR3 protein. The sample includes about 800,000 distinct CDR3 sequences, roughly 64% seen only once; the top ten take roughly 22%. The sequenced material came from blood. These receptor sequences come from a man under 40 in good health.

V gene TRBV7-2 combines with J gene TRBJ1-4, with D perhaps TRBD1 (5 bases). The V end was cut by 5 bases, the J end by 0 bases, with 10 bases between. The CDR3 spans 15 residues. CDR1 SGHTA and CDR2 FQGNSA come from the germline V gene. CDR3 bases: TGTGCCAGCAGCCCGACAGTCGCAACTAATGAAAAACTGTTTTTT. Translated, it gives CASSPTVATNEKLFF.

This clonotype has a handful of counts. The chain carries TRBV7-3 and TRBJ1-1, with D possibly TRBD1 on 6 matching bases. This CDR3 has 13 amino acids. Trimming removed 3 bases at V and 6 bases at J, with 11 bases between. CDR1 is SGHTA and CDR2 is FQGTGA in the germline V gene. The CDR3: CASSFTGRAEAFF. The DNA of the CDR3 is TGTGCCAGCAGCTTCACAGGGAGGGCTGAAGCTTTCTTT.

The rearrangement joins TRBV10-3 to TRBJ1-4; the D is unclear. Germline lookup yields CDR1 ENHRY and CDR2 SYGVKD. The germline V and J ends were trimmed by 0 bases and 7 bases, with 12 bases remaining between them. There are 15 residues in the CDR3. The chain's CDR3 is CAISESGSLGEKLFF. DNA of the CDR3: TGTGCCATCAGTGAGTCGGGCAGCCTCGGTGAAAAACTGTTTTTT.

The gene calls are TRBV6-5 and TRBJ2-3, with 7 bases that match TRBD2. Germline V gene sequence: CDR1 MNHEY, CDR2 SVGAGI. CDR3 size: 14 residues. With V trimmed by 6 bases and J by 5 bases, 8 bases remained unmatched. The CDR3 reads CASSRIGEGDTQYF. The CDR3 DNA reads TGTGCCAGCAGCCGGATTGGGGAGGGAGATACGCAGTATTTT.

This clonotype was seen more than once but under ten times. J is TRBJ2-3 and V is TRBV7-2; D uncertain. The CDR3 consists of 15 residues. V was clipped by 1 base and J by 1 base, with 9 bases between them. Germline V gene data show CDR1 as SGHTA and CDR2 as FQGNSA. The CDR3 nucleotides read TGTGCCAGCAGCTTAGGGGTACTTCGCACAGATACGCAGTATTTT. Translating gives CASSLGVLRTDTQYF.

V is TRBV20-1 and J is TRBJ2-6; 10 bases are shared with TRBD1. This CDR3 is 17 amino acids long. Germline loops: CDR1 DFQATT, CDR2 SNEGSKA (reference sequence). J was trimmed by 2 bases and V by 3 bases; bases with no gene match: 7. CDR3 amino acids: CSASHAGTGAGANVLTF. The CDR3 bases are TGCAGTGCTAGCCATGCCGGGACAGGGGCTGGGGCCAACGTCCTGACTTTC.

This clonotype has just a few counts. The J gene is TRBJ2-4, the V gene TRBV7-2; perhaps TRBD1 as D (6 bases). The V gene lost 5 bases and the J gene lost 6 bases, with 17 bases spanning the gap. The CDR3 totals 15 residues. The germline CDR1 and CDR2 sequences are SGHTA and FQGNSA. CDR3 sequence reads: CASSTQGTSGNIQYF. The CDR3 nucleotides are TGTGCCAGCAGCACCCAGGGGACAAGTGGAAACATTCAGTACTTC.

This clonotype came up a few times. The J gene is TRBJ2-5, the V gene TRBV15, with D possibly matching TRBD1 (6 bases). The CDR3 extends over 17 amino acids. Germline V CDR1 and CDR2: LNHNV, YYDKDF (reference sequence). Trimming took off 3 bases at V and 5 bases at J, with 22 bases between the two ends. CDR3 bases: TGTGCCACCAGCAGGCTCCCCAGGACAGAGAGAGGGGAGACCCAGTACTTC. Translating gives CATSRLPRTERGETQYF.

V is TRBV10-3 and J is TRBJ1-3; D is ambiguous. In germline, CDR1 is ENHRY, CDR2 SYGVKD. With 11 bases removed from V and 0 bases from J, the gap between germline ends came to 11 bases. The CDR3 spans 13 residues. CDR3 residues: CAVVGSSGNTIYF. The CDR3 nucleotides are TGTGCCGTAGTAGGATCCTCTGGAAACACCATATATTTT.

This chain connects TRBV6-1 to TRBJ2-6, with no clear D. Germline-derived CDR1 and CDR2 are MNHNS and SASEGT. The CDR3 contains 13 residues. V lost 11 bases and J lost 0, with 8 bases in between. CDR3 sequence: CAGCVSGANVLTF. CDR3 bases: TGTGCCGGGTGTGTCTCTGGGGCCAACGTCCTGACTTTC.

This clonotype was counted only a few times. This chain connects TRBV7-2 to TRBJ2-7; perhaps TRBD2 as D (5 bases). Germline CDR1 and CDR2: SGHTA and FQGNSA. The CDR3 runs to 14 residues. V was cut by 3 bases and J by 3 bases, with 12 bases left in between. The CDR3 coding sequence is TGTGCCAGCAGCTTTAGAGCGGTTGGCTACGAGCAGTACTTC. It specifies CASSFRAVGYEQYF.

This rearrangement joins TRBV29-1 to TRBJ2-2, with a weak D call TRBD2 (5 bases). The CDR3 runs 12 residues. The ends were cut back, 4 bases at V and 8 bases at J, with 11 bases in the middle. Germline V gives CDR1 SQVTM, CDR2 ANQGSEA. CDR3 residues: CSVVRGSGELFF. The CDR3 nucleotides are TGCAGCGTTGTTAGAGGGTCAGGGGAGCTGTTTTTT.

The genes are TRBV7-6 and TRBJ2-5; TRBD2 matches 13 bases. The CDR3 has 18 residues. CDR1 is SGHVS, CDR2 FNYEAQ, per germline. With 0 bases clipped from V and 2 bases from J, the junction kept 6 bases outside the gene matches. The CDR3 sequence: CASSLATGGLAGQETQYF. CDR3 nucleotides: TGTGCCAGCAGCTTAGCGACAGGGGGACTAGCGGGGCAAGAGACCCAGTACTTC.

This clonotype was counted once. The gene calls are TRBV9 and TRBJ2-5; D is tentatively TRBD1 or TRBD2 (6 bases each). Germline-derived CDR1 and CDR2 are SGDLS and YYNGEE. This CDR3 is built from 14 residues. V shed 3 bases and J shed 5 bases, with 14 bases lying between them. The CDR3 DNA sequence: TGTGCCAGCAGCGAGGGGGACTGGGTGGAGACCCAGTACTTC. Translating it yields CASSEGDWVETQYF.

This chain joins TRBV3-1 and TRBJ2-1; D is perhaps TRBD2 (5 bases). Matching the DNA end better, TRBJ2-7 makes the J call doubtful. The CDR3 is made up of 15 amino acids. CDR1 and CDR2 (germline): LGHDT, YNNKEL (reference sequence). CDR3 DNA sequence: TGTGCCAGCAGCCCCCTCGGGGATGGCTACAATGAGCAGTACTTC. This translates into CASSPLGDGYNEQYF.

This clonotype was observed at least ten times. The chain uses TRBV3-1 and TRBJ2-7, with D hard to call. The CDR3 totals 12 residues. In germline, CDR1 is LGHDT, CDR2 YNNKEL (reference sequence). With 2 bases removed from V and 2 bases from J, the gap between germline ends came to 4 bases. The CDR3 DNA reads as TGTGCCAGCAGCCAACGTACCTACGAGCAGTACTTC. Its translation: CASSQRTYEQYF.

The chain has TRBV9 and TRBJ1-2, with D tentatively TRBD1 (5 bases). CDR1 SGDLS and CDR2 YYNGEE come from the germline V gene. V was trimmed by 8 bases and J by 5 bases, leaving 19 bases between them. This CDR3 has 14 amino acids. CDR3 bases: TGTGCCAGTGCTTATTCCGGGACCGGATATGGCTACACCTTC. As protein: CASAYSGTGYGYTF.

The V call is TRBV20-1, the J call TRBJ2-2; D gene uncertain. Trimming left V 7 bases short and J 5 bases short, with 20 bases between. The germline V gene encodes CDR1 DFQATT and CDR2 SNEGSKA (reference sequence). The CDR3 spans 15 residues. The CDR3 bases are TGCAGTGTACCTAAAACGAGGCCCACAACCGGGGAGCTGTTTTTT. Amino acids: CSVPKTRPTTGELFF.

The table lists this clonotype with a few counts. The CDR3 DNA is TGTGCCAGCAGCCTTAGGGCGGGACCCTCCTACGAGCAGTACTTC. Translating it yields CASSLRAGPSYEQYF. V is TRBV7-2 and J is TRBJ2-7; a weak D match, TRBD2 (6 bases). CDR1 is SGHTA and CDR2 is FQGNSA in the germline V gene. CDR3 size: 15 residues. V lost 5 bases to trimming and J lost 0 bases, with 14 bases between them. Combining the CDR3 with reference TRBV7-2 and TRBJ2-7 gives the whole variable domain GAGVSQSPSNKVTEKGKDVELRCDPISGHTALYWYRQSLGQGLEFLIYFQGNSAPDKSGLPSDRFSAERTGGSVSTLTIQRTQQEDSAVYLCASSLRAGPSYEQYFGPGTRLTVT.

The gene calls are TRBV4-1 and TRBJ2-7; D might be TRBD2 (6 bases). V gave up 0 bases and J gave up 7 bases, with 13 bases separating them. The CDR3 length is 14 residues. Germline-derived CDR1 and CDR2 are MGHRA and YSYEKL. The CDR3: CASSQEGGVREQYF. CDR3 bases: TGCGCCAGCAGCCAAGAGGGGGGAGTGCGGGAGCAGTACTTC.

The rearrangement joins TRBV12-3 or TRBV12-4 to TRBJ1-6; no clear D gene. Trimming cost V 1 base and J 6 bases, with 4 bases left between them. The CDR3 is 13 residues long. The CDR3 DNA reads TGTGCCAGCAGTTTAGACATTAATTCACCCCTCCACTTT. The encoded protein is CASSLDINSPLHF.

This clonotype was seen a handful of times. The V and J genes are TRBV11-1 and TRBJ2-5, with 7 bases lining up with TRBD2. With V trimmed by 8 bases and J by 4 bases, 13 bases remained unmatched. The CDR3 totals 15 residues. The germline V gene has CDR1 SGHAT and CDR2 FQDESV (reference sequence). In DNA, the CDR3 is TGTGCCAGCTCGGAACCCGGGAGGCGGGGAGAGACCCAGTACTTC. Translation: CASSEPGRRGETQYF. Full variable domain (outside the CDR3, taken from reference TRBV11-1 and TRBJ2-5): EAEVAQSPRYKITEKSQAVAFWCDPISGHATLYWYRQILGQGPELLVQFQDESVVDDSQLPKDRFSAERLKGVDSTLKIQPAELGDSAMYLCASSEPGRRGETQYFGPGTRLLVL.